These 11 T cell receptor beta chains share one sample of origin, sequenced in a study of shared clonotypes between healthy human individuals. Here immunoSEQ multiplex PCR was the method, and the copy in TCRdb shows in-frame clones only, minus some. The sample lists about 230,000 clones; 60% to 70% were seen once. The sequenced sample was memory CD4+ T cells sorted from blood. Subset of the sample: CD45RA-negative fraction. These receptors were taken from a man in his thirties or forties in good health.

This clone showed up just a few times. The genes are TRBV21-1 and TRBJ2-7; the D call of TRBD2 is as the table states it, not checked on the DNA. TRBV21-1 is tagged as a pseudogene. The CDR3 contains 16 residues. CDR3 protein: CASSNTPGTSCYEQYF. The DNA for the CDR3 is TGTGCCAGCAGCAACACCCCCGGGACTAGCTGCTACGAGCAGTACTTC.

The V gene is TRBV7-8, the J gene TRBJ2-5; D is perhaps TRBD1 (6 bases). Trimming cost V 9 bases and J 2 bases, with 13 bases left between them. The V gene's germline CDR1 is SGHVS and CDR2 FQNEAQ. The CDR3 covers 13 residues. CDR3 sequence (DNA): TGTGCCAGTTCGACCGGGACACAAGAGACCCAGTACTTC. As protein: CASSTGTQETQYF.

The CDR3 is CASRGWADTQYF. Here the CDR3 DNA reads TGTGCCAGCAGGGGGTGGGCAGATACGCAGTATTTT. The rearrangement links TRBV5-6 to TRBJ2-3; D gene ambiguous. Trimming pared 5 bases from V and 4 bases from J, leaving 8 bases between. Germline V CDR1 and CDR2: SGHDT, YYEEEE. CDR3 size: 12 residues.

This clone was seen just once. This chain joins TRBV28 and TRBJ2-4, with a tentative D call TRBD1 (6 bases). Germline CDR1 MDHEN, CDR2 SYDVKM. The CDR3 loop spans 17 amino acids. The V end was cut by 7 bases, the J end by 0 bases, with 19 bases between. The CDR3, as DNA: TGTGCCAGCACAACAAGAGACAGGAAGGTAGCCAAAAACATTCAGTACTTC. It codes for CASTTRDRKVAKNIQYF.

In its sample, this clone was seen a few times. This CDR3 is CASRGIAAYNEQFF. The CDR3 DNA sequence: TGTGCCAGCAGAGGGATAGCGGCTTACAATGAGCAGTTCTTC. The J gene is TRBJ2-1, the V gene TRBV2, with D maybe TRBD2 (6 bases). CDR1 and CDR2 (germline): SNHLY, FYNNEI. V gave up 6 bases and J gave up 4 bases, with 13 bases separating them. CDR3 length: 14 amino acids.

This clone showed up just a few times. The chain employs TRBV5-8 and TRBJ1-1; D not certain. The germline gives CDR1 SGHTS, CDR2 YDEGEE. This CDR3 comprises 15 residues. Deletions cut 4 bases from V and 5 bases from J, with 18 bases between. This CDR3 reads CASSAGVMARTEAFF. DNA of the CDR3: TGTGCCAGCAGCGCCGGGGTAATGGCCCGAACTGAAGCTTTCTTT.

The table lists this clone with a few counts. CDR3 in amino acids: CASSLAGSQEWETQYF. As DNA, the CDR3 is TGCGCCAGCAGCTTGGCAGGCAGCCAGGAGTGGGAGACCCAGTACTTC. V and J are TRBV5-1 and TRBJ2-5; D remains ambiguous. Looked up from germline, CDR1 is SGHRS and CDR2 is YFSETQ. This CDR3 spans 16 amino acids. The V end was cut by 0 bases, the J end by 5 bases, with 17 bases between.

J is TRBJ2-5 and V is TRBV2, with a tentative D call TRBD2 (6 bases). The germline V and J ends were trimmed by 11 bases and 7 bases, with 17 bases remaining between them. The CDR3 is made up of 12 amino acids. Germline CDR1 is SNHLY and CDR2 is FYNNEI. The CDR3 sequence: CADGAGRGTQYF. CDR3 nucleotide sequence: TGTGCCGACGGGGCCGGGCGGGGGACCCAGTACTTC.

This clone was counted only a few times. The gene calls are TRBV27 and TRBJ2-7, with D unresolved. The CDR3 has 14 residues. V was clipped by 2 bases and J by 1 base, with 9 bases between them. In germline, CDR1 is MNHEY, CDR2 SMNVEV (reference sequence). CDR3 amino acids: CASSLRVGSYEQYF. DNA for the CDR3: TGTGCCAGCAGTTTACGTGTAGGTTCCTACGAGCAGTACTTC.

The CDR3 protein is CAIRSASADEQFF. Here the CDR3 DNA reads TGTGCCATCAGATCGGCGTCAGCGGATGAGCAGTTCTTC. The chain recombines TRBV10-3 with TRBJ2-1; D may be TRBD2 (5 bases). V gave up 6 bases and J gave up 8 bases, with 14 bases separating them. Germline V lookup: CDR1 ENHRY, CDR2 SYGVKD. CDR3 length: 13 amino acids.

This clone has a handful of counts. The chain uses TRBV6-5 and TRBJ2-7; possibly TRBD2 for D (6 bases). Deletions cut 7 bases from V and 0 bases from J, with 13 bases between. CDR1 is MNHEY and CDR2 is SVGAGI in the germline V gene. The CDR3 is made up of 14 amino acids. The CDR3 sequence is CASTRGTGSYEQYF. The CDR3 region has the DNA TGTGCCAGCACTAGAGGGACTGGCTCCTACGAGCAGTACTTC.